This is a list of T cell receptor beta chains from one sample in a study of radiation and T cells in renal cell carcinoma. Assay used: immunoSEQ multiplex PCR; TCRdb lists only in-frame clones, some missing. The sample records around 100,000 clones, roughly 84% being singletons. The sample consisted of blood, taken from a patient whose treatment included radiotherapy and nephrectomy. Receptors originate from a man aged 55-75 years with renal cell carcinoma. CDR3s include the opening cysteine and the closing phenylalanine or tryptophan. The order of the fields is D gene, clone size, J gene, V gene, CDR3 protein, CDR3 DNA. The D gene is left open where the match is weak. Not every row has a clone size; where given, it reads once, few, many or a size class.

NA	NA	TRBJ2-7	TRBV6-6	CASSYSRYYEQYF	TGTGCCAGCAGTTACTCGAGGTACTACGAGCAGTACTTC
TRBD2	NA	TRBJ2-4	TRBV4-2	CASSLVGGIENIQYF	TGTGCCAGCAGCTTGGTCGGGGGGATTGAAAACATTCAGTACTTC
TRBD2	NA	TRBJ2-6	TRBV18	CASSPQGLGRAGANVLTF	TGTGCCAGCTCACCACAGGGCCTAGGGAGGGCTGGGGCCAACGTCCTGACTTTC
TRBD1	NA	TRBJ2-7	TRBV29-1	CSVTLAGQGATHEQYF	TGCAGCGTCACCCTCGCCGGGCAGGGGGCGACTCACGAGCAGTACTTC
NA	NA	TRBJ2-2	TRBV6-5	CASSPSTGELFF	TGTGCCAGCAGCCCCAGCACCGGGGAGCTGTTTTTT
NA	once	TRBJ2-3	TRBV6-1	CASSEVGAQGTDTQYF	TGTGCCAGCAGTGAAGTGGGGGCGCAGGGCACAGATACGCAGTATTTT
TRBD2	many	TRBJ2-1	TRBV4-2	CASSQDTLAGANEQFF	TGTGCCAGCAGCCAAGATACACTAGCGGGAGCGAATGAGCAGTTCTTC
TRBD2	NA	TRBJ2-7	TRBV27	CASKLAGGLREQYF	TGTGCCAGCAAACTAGCGGGAGGTCTCCGGGAGCAGTACTTC
NA	NA	TRBJ2-1	TRBV28	CASSSAGFYNEQFF	TGTGCCAGCAGTTCGGCGGGATTCTACAATGAGCAGTTCTTC
NA	NA	TRBJ1-5	TRBV2	CASSELTSNQPQHF	TGTGCCAGCAGCGAATTAACCAGCAATCAGCCCCAGCATTTT
TRBD2	NA	TRBJ2-2	TRBV29-1	CSVVAGANTGELFF	TGCAGCGTTGTAGCGGGTGCGAACACCGGGGAGCTGTTTTTT
TRBD2	NA	TRBJ2-2	TRBV5-4	CASSLASGSGGELFF	TGTGCCAGCAGCTTGGCTAGCGGGAGTGGCGGGGAGCTGTTTTTT
NA	NA	TRBJ2-3	TRBV28	CASSLPGNTDTQYF	TGTGCCAGCAGTTTACCAGGGAACACAGATACGCAGTATTTT
NA	NA	TRBJ2-2	TRBV11-3	CASSLEVGELFF	TGTGCCAGCAGCTTAGAAGTCGGGGAGCTGTTTTTT
TRBD2	NA	TRBJ2-3	TRBV5-5	CASSRTSDLIRGADTQYF	TGTGCCAGCAGCCGGACTAGCGATCTAATCCGAGGGGCAGATACGCAGTATTTT
NA	NA	TRBJ2-1	TRBV19	CASSIEDEQFF	TGTGCCAGTAGTATTGAGGATGAGCAGTTCTTC
NA	NA	TRBJ2-7	TRBV27	CASSSNYEQYF	TGTGCCAGCAGTTCCAACTACGAGCAGTACTTC
TRBD1	NA	TRBJ1-1	TRBV6-5	CASSHPTGDAFF	TGTGCCAGCAGTCACCCGACAGGGGACGCTTTCTTT
NA	NA	TRBJ2-2	TRBV11-3	CASSLVAHTGELFF	TGTGCCAGCAGCTTAGTGGCGCACACCGGGGAGCTGTTTTTT
TRBD2	NA	TRBJ2-3	TRBV14	CASSPRSAGFTDTQYF	TGTGCCAGCAGCCCAAGATCAGCGGGGTTCACAGATACGCAGTATTTT